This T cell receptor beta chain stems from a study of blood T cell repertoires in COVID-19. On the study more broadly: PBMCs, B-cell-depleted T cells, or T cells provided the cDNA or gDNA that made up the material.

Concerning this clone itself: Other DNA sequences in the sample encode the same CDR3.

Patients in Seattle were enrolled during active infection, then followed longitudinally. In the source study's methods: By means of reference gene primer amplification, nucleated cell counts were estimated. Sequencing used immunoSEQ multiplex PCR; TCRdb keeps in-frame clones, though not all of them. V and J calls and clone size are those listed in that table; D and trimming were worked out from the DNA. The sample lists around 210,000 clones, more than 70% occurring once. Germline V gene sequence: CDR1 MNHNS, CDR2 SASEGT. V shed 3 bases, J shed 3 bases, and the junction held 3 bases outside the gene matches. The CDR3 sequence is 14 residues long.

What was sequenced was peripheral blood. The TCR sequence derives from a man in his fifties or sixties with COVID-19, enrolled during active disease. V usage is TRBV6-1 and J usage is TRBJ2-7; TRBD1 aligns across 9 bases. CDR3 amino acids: CASSELDRGYEQYF. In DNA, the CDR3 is TGTGCCAGCAGTGAGCTGGACAGGGGCTACGAGCAGTACTTC.